One sample yielded the 28 T cell receptor beta chains listed below, sequenced in a study of T cell responses to AZD1222 COVID-19 vaccine. Measured with immunoSEQ multiplex PCR; TCRdb has only the in-frame clones, and not every one. The sample comprises roughly 100,000 clones, approximately 92% of which are singletons, and more than 40% rests with the top ten. Sequenced material: peripheral blood, taken 28 days after the second AZD1222 dose. The receptors were sampled from an adult who received the AZD1222 COVID-19 vaccine.

The gene calls are TRBV28 and TRBJ2-7; 9 bases agree with TRBD1. Unmatched junction bases numbered 5, after V lost 7 bases and J lost 4 bases. Germline V lookup: CDR1 MDHEN, CDR2 SYDVKM. This CDR3 comprises 13 residues. Written as DNA, the CDR3 is TGTGCCAGCACCACCGGGACAGGGTACGAGCAGTACTTC. This sequence encodes CASTTGTGYEQYF.

This rearrangement joins TRBV7-9 to TRBJ2-5; the match to TRBD1 covers 12 bases. The germline V gene has CDR1 SEHNR and CDR2 FQNEAQ (reference sequence). This CDR3 is built from 16 residues. V gave up 5 bases and J gave up 5 bases; unmatched junction bases: 9. CDR3 bases: TGTGCCAGCAGCCCCGGGGACAGGGGGCATTCGGAGACCCAGTACTTC. The encoded protein is CASSPGDRGHSETQYF.

The chain recombines TRBV6-5 with TRBJ2-1; TRBD1 aligns across 9 bases. Germline CDR1 is MNHEY and CDR2 is SVGAGI. The CDR3 has 15 residues. The V gene end was trimmed by 6 bases and the J gene end by 10 bases; junction bases not matched to a gene: 13. CDR3 coding DNA: TGTGCCAGCAGCCGGACCCGGGACAGGGAGAGCGAGCAGTTCTTC. It codes for CASSRTRDRESEQFF.

In this sample, this clone turned up once. J is TRBJ1-5 and V is TRBV2; D gene ambiguous. This CDR3 has 14 residues. CDR1 is SNHLY, CDR2 FYNNEI, per germline. The V end lost 4 bases, the J end lost 1 base, and 8 bases lay between the germline ends. The CDR3 DNA reads as TGTGCCAGCAGTGCCTCGGGAAGCAATCAGCCCCAGCATTTT. It translates to CASSASGSNQPQHF.

The rearrangement uses TRBV12-5 and TRBJ2-1, with TRBD2 matching 7 bases. This CDR3 region has 12 residues. Germline V gene sequence: CDR1 LGHNT, CDR2 FRNRAP. The V and J ends lost 1 base and 15 bases, in that order; junction bases with no gene match: 6. Written as DNA, the CDR3 is TGTGCTAGTGGTTTGGGGACTAGAAGCCCGTTCTTC. Translated, it gives CASGLGTRSPFF.

CDR3 region: CASSPGLARNEQFF. DNA of the CDR3: TGTGCCAGCTCACCAGGCCTAGCAAGGAATGAGCAGTTCTTC. The chain links TRBV18 to TRBJ2-1; the D gene is possibly TRBD2 (5 bases). CDR1 and CDR2 (germline): KGHSH, LQKENI. V dropped 2 bases and J dropped 7 bases, with 12 bases sitting between them. The CDR3 extends over 14 amino acids.

The rearrangement joins TRBV7-2 to TRBJ2-7; D is perhaps TRBD1 (5 bases). The CDR3 length is 13 residues. Germline-derived CDR1 and CDR2 are SGHTA and FQGNSA. Trimming shortened V by 5 bases and J by 7 bases, and 15 bases separated the two germline ends. The DNA for the CDR3 is TGTGCCAGCAGCCCACGACAGTTGGGGGAGCAGTACTTC. Encoded protein: CASSPRQLGEQYF.

This chain joins TRBV10-1 and TRBJ2-7; tentative D call: TRBD2 (5 bases). The CDR3 spans 16 residues. CDR1 is WNHNN and CDR2 is SYGVQD in the germline V gene (reference sequence). V was cut by 1 base and J by 2 bases, with 15 bases left in between. In nucleotides, the CDR3 is TGCGCCAGCAGTGAGTTTGGCTTGGGGAGAGCCTACGAGCAGTACTTC. The encoded protein is CASSEFGLGRAYEQYF.

V is TRBV27 and J is TRBJ2-2, with 7 bases lining up with TRBD1. Per germline, CDR1 MNHEY and CDR2 SMNVEV (reference sequence). The CDR3 loop spans 15 amino acids. J was trimmed by 4 bases and V by 6 bases; bases with no gene match: 8. CDR3 nucleotide sequence: TGTGCCAGCAGACCAATGACAGGGAGCACCGGGGAGCTGTTTTTT. Translating it yields CASRPMTGSTGELFF.

The rearrangement uses TRBV2 and TRBJ2-7; D is unresolved. Germline CDR1 reads SNHLY; CDR2 reads FYNNEI. This CDR3 spans 17 amino acids. V was shortened by 7 bases and J by 0 bases, with 22 bases between the two germline ends. As DNA, the CDR3 is TGTGCCAGCACCGACCTGAGTTATAGGGTTTCCTCCTACGAGCAGTACTTC. It is translated as CASTDLSYRVSSYEQYF.

The rearrangement joins TRBV7-2 to TRBJ1-6; D gene uncertain. The CDR3 extends over 15 amino acids. V lost 8 bases to trimming and J lost 5 bases, with 16 bases between them. In germline, CDR1 is SGHTA, CDR2 FQGNSA. The CDR3 region is CASGEDTTNNSPLHF. The CDR3 DNA reads as TGTGCCAGCGGCGAAGACACGACAAATAATTCACCCCTCCACTTT.

This chain joins TRBV3-1 (or the pseudogene TRBV3-2) and TRBJ2-1; 11 nucleotides agree with TRBD2. This CDR3 is built from 16 residues. The germline V gene encodes CDR1 LGHDT and CDR2 YNNKEL (reference sequence). V trimming: 4 bases; J trimming: 4 bases; junction bases outside the gene matches: 6. The DNA of the CDR3 is TGTGCCAGCAGCCGATCCGGGACTAGCGGATACAATGAGCAGTTCTTC. Translated: CASSRSGTSGYNEQFF.

The chain employs TRBV29-1 and TRBJ2-7; 8 nucleotides line up with TRBD1. The ends lost 3 bases at V and 4 bases at J; junction bases unmatched: 5. Germline loops: CDR1 SQVTM, CDR2 ANQGSEA. The CDR3 totals 13 residues. This chain's CDR3 is CSVEAGGGYEQYF. CDR3 nucleotides: TGCAGCGTTGAGGCAGGGGGCGGGTACGAGCAGTACTTC.

J is TRBJ1-1 and V is TRBV5-4; a possible D gene is TRBD1 (5 bases). This CDR3 is 15 amino acids long. The V end was cut by 5 bases, the J end by 5 bases, with 19 bases between. Per the germline V gene, CDR1 is SGHNT and CDR2 is YYREEE (reference sequence). Here the CDR3 reads CASSRQDKIGTEAFF. The CDR3 DNA follows: TGTGCCAGCAGTCGGCAGGACAAAATTGGGACTGAAGCTTTCTTT. Combining the CDR3 with reference TRBV5-4 and TRBJ1-1 gives the whole variable domain ETGVTQSPTHLIKTRGQQVTLRCSSQSGHNTVSWYQQALGQGPQFIFQYYREEENGRGNFPPRFSGLQFPNYSSELNVNALELDDSALYLCASSRQDKIGTEAFFGQGTRLTVV.

The chain employs TRBV11-2 and TRBJ2-4; the D is unclear. Germline CDR1 reads SGHAT; CDR2 reads FQNNGV. The CDR3 has 13 amino acids. The germline V and J ends were trimmed by 2 bases and 7 bases, with 9 bases remaining between them. For the CDR3, the DNA is TGTGCCAGCAGCTTACCTGGAATGAACATTCAGTACTTC. Translating gives CASSLPGMNIQYF.

The genes are TRBV7-3 and TRBJ2-1, with TRBD2 identical over 11 bases. The CDR3 has 13 residues. Germline V gene lookup returns CDR1 SGHTA and CDR2 FQGTGA. V shed 6 bases, J shed 12 bases, and the junction held 7 bases outside the gene matches. The CDR3 DNA sequence: TGTGCCAGCAGTGAACTAGCGGGAGCTGGGCAGTTCTTC. Its translation is CASSELAGAGQFF.

This clone was observed a single time. The chain couples TRBV7-9 to TRBJ2-5, with TRBD1 identical over 11 bases. Germline V gives CDR1 SEHNR, CDR2 FQNEAQ (reference sequence). The CDR3 has 12 residues. J lost 5 bases, V lost 8 bases, and 1 base had no gene match. The CDR3 DNA reads as TGTGCCAGCGGGGACAGGGGGGAGACCCAGTACTTC. The encoded protein is CASGDRGETQYF.

This clone was observed a handful of times. V is TRBV14 and J is TRBJ2-2; 8 nucleotides agree with TRBD2. CDR3 length: 17 residues. In germline, CDR1 is SGHDN, CDR2 FVKESK. V lost 1 base, J lost 4 bases, and 8 bases stayed unmatched. Written as DNA, the CDR3 is TGTGCCAGCAGCCAAGGTCAGCGGGAGAAGCTCACCGGGGAGCTGTTTTTT. Protein sequence: CASSQGQREKLTGELFF.

This chain joins TRBV28 and TRBJ1-6; D possibly corresponds to TRBD1 (5 bases). Germline values: CDR1 MDHEN, CDR2 SYDVKM. The CDR3 totals 16 residues. The V end lost 1 base, the J end lost 5 bases, and 12 bases lay between the germline ends. In nucleotides, the CDR3 is TGTGCCAGCAGTTTATCCAGGCAGGGAAATAATTCACCCCTCCACTTT. Amino acid sequence: CASSLSRQGNNSPLHF.

The chain employs TRBV19 and TRBJ2-7, with 9 positions matching TRBD2. Trimming at V came to 6 bases and at J to 1 base, leaving 1 base not matched to a gene. CDR3 length: 13 residues. Germline V CDR1 and CDR2: LNHDA, SQIVND (reference sequence). The CDR3 nucleotides read TGTGCCAGTAGAACTAGCGGGTCCTACGAGCAGTACTTC. Its translation is CASRTSGSYEQYF.

The chain joins TRBV18 to TRBJ2-2; 8 bases align to TRBD1. Germline V gene data show CDR1 as KGHSH and CDR2 as LQKENI. The CDR3 has 13 amino acids. V dropped 8 bases and J dropped 4; count of bases not matched to a gene: 3. The CDR3 loop reads CASTTGGTGELFF. CDR3 DNA: TGTGCCAGCACTACAGGGGGCACCGGGGAGCTGTTTTTT.

This rearrangement joins TRBV6-4 to TRBJ1-1, with TRBD1 matching 7 bases. Per the germline V gene, CDR1 is MRHNA and CDR2 is SNTAGT. Germline trimming cut 6 bases from V and 5 bases from J; bases unmatched to any gene: 9. This CDR3 is built from 14 residues. The CDR3 reads CASREQGWETEAFF. For the CDR3, the DNA is TGTGCCAGCAGAGAACAGGGGTGGGAAACTGAAGCTTTCTTT.

V usage is TRBV7-8 and J usage is TRBJ2-7, with 8 bases that match TRBD2. J gave up 4 bases and V 2 bases, and 4 bases lay outside the gene matches. Per germline, CDR1 SGHVS and CDR2 FQNEAQ. The CDR3 has 14 amino acids. CDR3 sequence (DNA): TGTGCCAGCAGCTTAAGAACTAGCGGTTACGAGCAGTACTTC. It codes for CASSLRTSGYEQYF.

J is TRBJ2-1 and V is TRBV7-2; D is undetermined. CDR1 and CDR2 (germline): SGHTA, FQGNSA. This CDR3 region has 11 residues. Trimming removed 5 bases at V and 9 bases at J, with 8 bases between. CDR3 sequence reads: CASSRRVEQFF. As DNA, the CDR3 is TGTGCCAGCAGCCGAAGGGTTGAGCAGTTCTTC.

The chain uses TRBV15 and TRBJ2-4, with 7 bases matching TRBD2. The length of the CDR3 is 16 residues. Germline V CDR1 and CDR2: LNHNV, YYDKDF (reference sequence). V shed 1 base and J 5 bases; nucleotides not matched to a gene: 8. CDR3 in amino acids: CATSRGYSGGQNIQYF. CDR3 bases: TGTGCCACCAGCAGAGGCTACTCGGGAGGCCAAAACATTCAGTACTTC.

The chain recombines TRBV19 with TRBJ1-4; D unclear. This CDR3 is built from 15 residues. Trimming removed 4 bases from V and 0 bases from J, with 9 bases in between. Germline V gene sequence: CDR1 LNHDA, CDR2 SQIVND (reference sequence). This CDR3 reads CASSTGDATNEKLFF. The CDR3 region has the DNA TGTGCCAGTAGTACCGGAGATGCAACTAATGAAAAACTGTTTTTT.

This chain links TRBV30 with TRBJ2-2; tentatively, D is TRBD1 (5 bases). The length of the CDR3 is 11 residues. Germline CDR1 GTSNPN, CDR2 SVGIG (reference sequence). Trimming shortened V by 4 bases and J by 6 bases, and 6 bases separated the two germline ends. The CDR3 DNA follows: TGTGCCTGGATAGGGGCCGGGGAGCTGTTTTTT. Protein sequence: CAWIGAGELFF. Drawing the rest from reference TRBV30 and TRBJ2-2, the complete variable domain is SQTIHQWPATLVQPVGSPLSLECTVEGTSNPNLYWYRQAAGRGLQLLFYSVGIGQISSEVPQNLSASRPQDRQFILSSKKLLLSDSGFYLCAWIGAGELFFGEGSRLTVL.

The chain is built from TRBV29-1 and TRBJ2-3, with TRBD2 matching over 10 bases. The CDR3 covers 15 residues. The J segment lost 4 bases and the V segment lost 4 bases, leaving 8 bases of the junction unmatched. The germline gives CDR1 SQVTM, CDR2 ANQGSEA. DNA for the CDR3: TGCAGCGTTGTGCCTAGCGGGAGTTCAGCAGATACGCAGTATTTT. Translated, it gives CSVVPSGSSADTQYF.